One and the same sample provided the 31 T cell receptor beta chains below, sequenced in a study of blood T cell repertoires in COVID-19. Sequencing used immunoSEQ multiplex PCR; TCRdb keeps in-frame clones, though not all of them. The sample holds roughly 120,000 clones; 70% to 85% are singletons and the top ten take around 0.9%. The sequenced sample was peripheral blood. These TCRs come from a human donor with acute or convalescent COVID-19. The donor label of this sample is uncertain.

CDR3 amino acids: CASSLVGGSPLHF. DNA for the CDR3: TGTGCCAGCAGCTTAGTGGGGGGGAGTCCCCTCCACTTT. V gene TRBV7-2 combines with J gene TRBJ1-6; D is possibly TRBD1 (5 bases). Trimming shortened V by 1 base and J by 13 bases, and 11 bases separated the two germline ends. The CDR3 is 13 amino acids. The germline V gene has CDR1 SGHTA and CDR2 FQGNSA.

This clone showed up just once. This chain uses TRBV27 with TRBJ2-7; 9 bases agree with TRBD1. The CDR3 extends over 14 amino acids. V lost 6 bases, J lost 4 bases, and 7 bases stayed unmatched. Germline lookup yields CDR1 MNHEY and CDR2 SMNVEV (reference sequence). As DNA, the CDR3 is TGTGCCAGCAGCATCTACAGGGGGCAGTACGAGCAGTACTTC. Residues: CASSIYRGQYEQYF.

This rearrangement joins TRBV5-1 to TRBJ2-1; 10 bases agree with TRBD1. J lost 7 bases, V lost 0 bases, and 4 bases had no gene match. In germline, CDR1 is SGHRS, CDR2 YFSETQ. The CDR3 extends over 15 amino acids. This chain's CDR3 is CASSLAGQGMNEQFF. In DNA form, the CDR3 reads TGCGCCAGCAGCTTGGCGGGACAGGGGATGAATGAGCAGTTCTTC.

The chain is built from TRBV11-2 and TRBJ2-7; 10 nucleotides match TRBD2. The CDR3 sequence is 15 residues long. Germline CDR1 SGHAT, CDR2 FQNNGV. V lost 4 bases, J lost 0 bases, and 3 bases stayed unmatched. Here the CDR3 DNA reads TGTGCCAGCAGCTCCAGCGGGGGGGGCTCCTACGAGCAGTACGTC. It translates to CASSSSGGGSYEQYV.

Worth noting for this clone: Compared with germline, one end of the junction differs, possibly owing to a read error. Different DNA sequences within this sample yield the same CDR3. J is TRBJ1-2 and V is TRBV9, with a tentative D call TRBD1 (5 bases). The CDR3 has 15 residues. The germline CDR1 and CDR2 sequences are SGDLS and YYNGEE. The CDR3 DNA follows: TGCGCCAGCAGCGCGGGGGGGGAGAATTACTATGGCTACACCTTC. It codes for CASSAGGENYYGYTF.

This clone has just a few counts. The chain uses TRBV6-6 and TRBJ1-1; 8 bases are a match to TRBD1. CDR1 is MNHNY and CDR2 is SVGAGI in the germline V gene (reference sequence). This CDR3 is 13 amino acids long. J was trimmed by 4 bases and V by 7 bases; bases with no gene match: 5. Here the CDR3 reads CASKSDRGTEAFF. The CDR3 bases are TGTGCCAGCAAAAGCGACAGGGGCACTGAAGCTTTCTTT.

V usage is TRBV27 and J usage is TRBJ2-7, with 9 bases matching TRBD1. J gave up 3 bases and V 2 bases, and 8 bases lay outside the gene matches. The germline V gene has CDR1 MNHEY and CDR2 SMNVEV (reference sequence). This CDR3 contains 16 residues. CDR3 sequence reads: CASSLQQGANCYEQYV. Here the CDR3 DNA reads TGTGCCAGCAGTTTACAACAGGGGGCTAATTGCTACGAGCAGTACGTC.

The chain uses TRBV2 and TRBJ2-4; TRBD1 might be the D (5 bases). The V end was cut by 4 bases, the J end by 0 bases, with 10 bases between. This CDR3 is built from 15 residues. CDR1 and CDR2 (germline): SNHLY, FYNNEI. This CDR3 reads CASSGTPEAKNIQYF. The DNA for the CDR3 is TGTGCCAGCAGTGGGACACCCGAAGCCAAAAACATTCAGTACTTC.

This clone was picked up one time. The chain uses TRBV19 and TRBJ2-5; D is unresolved. Germline CDR1 LNHDA, CDR2 SQIVND (reference sequence). V lost 4 bases, J lost 4 bases, and 10 bases lay in between. This CDR3 comprises 13 residues. The DNA of the CDR3 is TGTGCCAGTAGTAGGTCGGTCGGAGAGACCCAGTACTTC. Protein product: CASSRSVGETQYF.

With regard to this clone: The identical CDR3 is also encoded by other nucleotide sequences in the sample. This chain joins TRBV6-5 and TRBJ1-2; D uncertain. The germline V gene has CDR1 MNHEY and CDR2 SVGAGI. The CDR3 is 11 residues long. The V and J ends lost 4 bases and 5 bases respectively, with 5 bases between them. The CDR3, as DNA: TGTGCCAGCAGTTCGGGGTATGGCTACACCTTC. It specifies CASSSGYGYTF.

The rearrangement uses TRBV5-3 and TRBJ2-1; 9 nucleotides line up with TRBD1. TRBV5-3 is an open reading frame whose function is uncertain. The CDR3 spans 15 residues. Trimming took 3 bases from V and 9 from J; bases not matched to a gene: 10. The CDR3 region has the DNA TGTGCCAGAAGCTGCCGGGACAGGGAGAGTCGTGAGCAGTTCTTC. Protein product: CARSCRDRESREQFF.

The chain joins TRBV6-6 to TRBJ2-7; 7 nucleotides match TRBD2. The germline CDR1 and CDR2 sequences are MNHNY and SVGAGI (reference sequence). With V trimmed by 4 bases and J by 5 bases, 8 bases remained unmatched. CDR3 length equals 14 residues. CDR3 bases: TGTGCCAGCAGTTCCCGCGAGCGGGGTAACGAGCAGTACGTC. Translating gives CASSSRERGNEQYV.

The chain is built from TRBV5-1 and TRBJ2-1, with 9 bases lining up with TRBD2. V lost 0 bases to trimming and J lost 6 bases; unmatched junction nucleotides: 7. The germline gives CDR1 SGHRS, CDR2 YFSETQ. This CDR3 spans 16 amino acids. In DNA, the CDR3 is TGCGCCAGCAGCTTGGGTGAACTAGCGGGCCTCAATGAGCAGTTCTTC. Translating gives CASSLGELAGLNEQFF.

The V and J genes are TRBV12-3 or TRBV12-4 and TRBJ1-2, with D possibly matching TRBD1 (5 bases). V lost 6 bases and J 4 bases, leaving 9 bases between the germline ends. The CDR3 has 12 amino acids. The CDR3 sequence is CASRKQAYGYTF. For the CDR3, the DNA is TGTGCCAGCAGGAAACAGGCCTATGGCTACACCTTC.

The rearrangement links TRBV2 to TRBJ2-1, with D unclear. CDR1 is SNHLY and CDR2 is FYNNEI in the germline V gene. The CDR3 contains 18 residues. Between the trimmed V and J ends, which lost 6 bases and 5 bases, there was a span of 26 bases. The chain's CDR3 is CASRARPRPPFPDNEQFF. In DNA form, the CDR3 reads TGTGCCAGCAGGGCCCGTCCCCGCCCACCGTTCCCCGACAATGAGCAGTTCTTC.

The genes are TRBV24-1 and TRBJ2-3; TRBD1 is a possible D gene (6 bases). The V and J ends lost 2 bases and 5 bases respectively, with 10 bases between them. Germline V lookup: CDR1 KGHDR, CDR2 SFDVKD. The CDR3 extends over 14 amino acids. The CDR3 sequence is CATSDYRVGDTQYF. The CDR3, as DNA: TGTGCCACCAGTGATTACAGGGTGGGAGATACGCAGTATTTT.

The chain recombines TRBV5-1 with TRBJ2-3; 7 bases line up with TRBD2. There are 17 residues in the CDR3. Germline values: CDR1 SGHRS, CDR2 YFSETQ. Trimming took 7 bases from V and 0 from J; bases not matched to a gene: 14. CDR3: CASLRDGGDTSTDTQYF. The CDR3 bases are TGCGCCAGCCTCCGGGATGGGGGGGATACTAGCACAGATACGCAGTATTTT.

V usage is TRBV24-1 and J usage is TRBJ2-2; 12 positions match TRBD1. Losses at the gene ends were 4 bases for V and 4 bases for J; bases not matched to a gene: 6. The CDR3 is 17 residues long. The germline V gene has CDR1 KGHDR and CDR2 SFDVKD. CDR3 sequence (DNA): TGTGCCACCAGTGACCGGGACAGGGGGCGCGGCACCGGGGAGCTGTTTTTT. Translated, it gives CATSDRDRGRGTGELFF.

This clone was seen only a few times. V is TRBV10-3 and J is TRBJ1-1, with 7 bases identical to TRBD1. Germline V gives CDR1 ENHRY, CDR2 SYGVKD. The CDR3 has 15 residues. Trimming at V came to 5 bases and at J to 8 bases, leaving 14 bases not matched to a gene. CDR3 amino acids: CAISNPGQKPKEAFF. DNA of the CDR3: TGTGCCATCAGTAATCCGGGACAGAAACCTAAGGAAGCTTTCTTT.

The chain links TRBV20-1 to TRBJ2-4, with 10 nucleotides matching TRBD2. In germline, CDR1 is DFQATT, CDR2 SNEGSKA (reference sequence). Unmatched junction bases numbered 0, after V lost 3 bases and J lost 1 base. This CDR3 is 14 amino acids long. The CDR3 DNA is TGCAGTGCTAGTAGCGGGGGGGCCAAAAACATTCAGTACTTC. Amino acids: CSASSGGAKNIQYF.

The genes are TRBV5-6 and TRBJ1-2, with a tentative D call TRBD1 (6 bases). Germline V lookup: CDR1 SGHDT, CDR2 YYEEEE. This CDR3 is built from 15 residues. The V end lost 5 bases, the J end lost 5 bases, and 19 bases lay between the germline ends. The DNA of the CDR3 is TGTGCCAGCAGTTCGACCCTGACAGGATTTTATGGCTACACCTTC. It specifies CASSSTLTGFYGYTF.

This sequence joins TRBV11-2 and TRBJ2-3; possible D gene TRBD1, 6 bases. Germline assignment: CDR1 SGHAT and CDR2 FQNNGV. The CDR3 sequence is 16 residues long. The V end lost 5 bases, the J end lost 0 bases, and 15 bases lay between the germline ends. In DNA, the CDR3 is TGTGCCAGCAGCCTCGACAGGTTAACTAGCACAGATACGCAGTATTTT. This gives the protein CASSLDRLTSTDTQYF.

This chain connects TRBV30 to TRBJ2-3; perhaps TRBD1 as D (6 bases). This CDR3 contains 15 residues. Germline lookup yields CDR1 GTSNPN and CDR2 SVGIG (reference sequence). Trimming cost V 2 bases and J 3 bases, with 15 bases left between them. CDR3: CAWSRAGDRTDTQYF. The DNA for the CDR3 is TGTGCCTGGAGTAGGGCAGGGGATAGGACAGATACGCAGTATTTT.

This clone is a singleton in its sample. This chain uses TRBV29-1 with TRBJ1-1, with TRBD1 as a possible D gene (5 bases). Trimming stripped 0 bases from V and 2 bases from J, with 13 bases between. CDR1 is SQVTM, CDR2 ANQGSEA, per germline. The CDR3 runs 15 residues. Here the CDR3 DNA reads TGCAGCGTTGAAGACGGGGACTTAATTAACACTGAAGCTTTCTTT. Its translation: CSVEDGDLINTEAFF.

This chain joins TRBV5-4 and TRBJ2-5; possibly TRBD2 for D (6 bases). The length of the CDR3 is 13 residues. Between the trimmed V and J ends, which lost 1 base and 5 bases, there was a span of 9 bases. CDR1 and CDR2 from the germline V gene are SGHNT and YYREEE (reference sequence). The CDR3 spells CASSLRGSETQYF. The CDR3 DNA is TGTGCCAGCAGCTTGCGGGGGTCGGAGACCCAGTACTTC.

This sequence joins TRBV5-8 and TRBJ2-1; D remains unclear. The V end lost 1 base, the J end lost 9 bases, and 5 bases lay between the germline ends. Germline values: CDR1 SGHTS, CDR2 YDEGEE. This CDR3 has 11 amino acids. CDR3 sequence reads: CASSLSFEQFF. The CDR3 coding sequence is TGTGCCAGCAGCTTGAGCTTTGAGCAGTTCTTC.

The chain employs TRBV19 and TRBJ2-2; 7 nucleotides align to TRBD1. CDR3 length: 14 amino acids. The germline V gene encodes CDR1 LNHDA and CDR2 SQIVND (reference sequence). V was clipped by 6 bases and J by 5 bases; unmatched bases: 6. CDR3 DNA sequence: TGTGCCAGTAGCCACGCAGGGGGAACCGGGGAGCTGTTTTTT. It encodes CASSHAGGTGELFF. The variable domain in full, completed from reference TRBV19 and TRBJ2-2, reads DGGITQSPKYLFRKEGQNVTLSCEQNLNHDAMYWYRQDPGQGLRLIYYSQIVNDFQKGDIAEGYSVSREKKESFPLTVTSAQKNPTAFYLCASSHAGGTGELFFGEGSRLTVL.

The chain carries TRBV18 and TRBJ2-1; 13 bases line up with TRBD2. V shed 1 base, J shed 7 bases, and the junction held 7 bases outside the gene matches. The CDR3 has 17 residues. The germline V gene has CDR1 KGHSH and CDR2 LQKENI. In DNA, the CDR3 is TGTGCCAGCTCACCACAGGGGGGACTAGCGGGGAGAAATGAGCAGTTCTTC. This gives the protein CASSPQGGLAGRNEQFF.

This clone was seen only a few times. It is unclear where the CDR3 begins or ends on the DNA, so no DNA is shown, and the CDR3 is as TCRdb lists it. The CDR3 sequence is CASSPVGVGNVHF. The V and J genes are TRBV3-1 (or the pseudogene TRBV3-2) and TRBJ1-6. Germline V lookup: CDR1 LGHDT, CDR2 YNNKEL (reference sequence). A total of 13 residues make up the CDR3, ends included.

This chain joins TRBV10-3 and TRBJ1-1; D gene unclear. The CDR3 contains 12 residues. The germline V gene encodes CDR1 ENHRY and CDR2 SYGVKD. V was clipped by 8 bases and J by 4 bases, with 11 bases between them. The CDR3 protein is CAIRPPGTEAFF. The CDR3 DNA follows: TGTGCCATCCGTCCCCCGGGCACTGAAGCTTTCTTT.

The chain is built from TRBV29-1 and TRBJ1-2; the match to TRBD1 covers 7 bases. Trimming at V came to 7 bases and at J to 3 bases, leaving 2 bases not matched to a gene. The length of the CDR3 is 11 residues. CDR1 is SQVTM, CDR2 ANQGSEA, per germline. Written as DNA, the CDR3 is TGCAGCGCCGGGACAGACTATGGCTACACCTTC. The encoded protein is CSAGTDYGYTF.